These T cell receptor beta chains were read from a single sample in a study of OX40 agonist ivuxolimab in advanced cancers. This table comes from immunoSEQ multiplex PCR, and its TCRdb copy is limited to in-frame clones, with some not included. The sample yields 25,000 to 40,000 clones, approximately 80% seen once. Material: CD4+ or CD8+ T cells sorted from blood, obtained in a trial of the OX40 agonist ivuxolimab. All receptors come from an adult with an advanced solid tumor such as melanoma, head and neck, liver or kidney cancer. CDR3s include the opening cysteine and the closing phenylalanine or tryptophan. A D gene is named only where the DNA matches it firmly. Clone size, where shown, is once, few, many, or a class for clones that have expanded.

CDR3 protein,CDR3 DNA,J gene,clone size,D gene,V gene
CASREGHSNLHF,TGTGCCAGCAGGGAAGGACATTCCAACCTCCACTTT,TRBJ1-6,NA,NA,TRBV28
CASSVLGGQGPYEQYF,TGTGCCAGCAGCGTTCTTGGGGGACAGGGACCCTACGAGCAGTACTTC,TRBJ2-7,NA,TRBD1,TRBV11-2
CAWREQGLNTGELFF,TGTGCCTGGAGGGAACAGGGGTTGAACACCGGGGAGCTGTTTTTT,TRBJ2-2,NA,TRBD1,TRBV30
CASSPPRDRGSYGYTF,TGTGCCAGCAGTCCTCCCCGGGACAGGGGTTCCTATGGCTACACCTTC,TRBJ1-2,NA,TRBD1,TRBV28
CASVRGTHSTDTQYF,TGTGCCAGCGTTCGGGGTACACACTCCACAGATACGCAGTATTTT,TRBJ2-3,NA,NA,TRBV2
CASSFGQGYGYTF,TGTGCCAGCAGTTTTGGACAGGGCTATGGCTACACCTTC,TRBJ1-2,NA,TRBD1,TRBV6-6
CASSRRRNTGELFF,TGCGCCAGCAGCCGCAGGAGGAACACCGGGGAGCTGTTTTTT,TRBJ2-2,NA,NA,TRBV4-3
CASSKGRTNEKLFF,TGTGCCAGCAGCAAAGGACGGACTAATGAAAAACTGTTTTTT,TRBJ1-4,NA,NA,TRBV6-6
CASSLSLEWYYTF,TGTGCCAGCAGCTTGAGCCTCGAGTGGTACTACACCTTC,TRBJ1-2,NA,NA,TRBV5-5
CASSQEGEGWPLHF,TGTGCCAGCAGCCAAGAAGGGGAGGGTTGGCCCCTCCACTTT,TRBJ1-6,NA,NA,TRBV4-2
CASSRQGGQGTGELFF,TGTGCCAGTAGTAGACAGGGCGGACAAGGCACCGGGGAGCTGTTTTTT,TRBJ2-2,once,TRBD1,TRBV19
CASSYPQGRAFF,TGTGCCAGCAGCTATCCTCAAGGGCGGGCTTTCTTT,TRBJ1-1,NA,NA,TRBV5-6
CASSLGTLGEQFF,TGTGCCAGCAGCTTAGGGACCCTGGGTGAGCAGTTCTTC,TRBJ2-1,NA,NA,TRBV7-9
CASSPGRTNEKLFF,TGTGCCAGCTCACCAGGGAGGACTAATGAAAAACTGTTTTTT,TRBJ1-4,few,NA,TRBV18
CASSLTDPKYGYTF,TGCGCCAGCAGCTTGACAGACCCCAAATATGGCTACACCTTC,TRBJ1-2,NA,NA,TRBV5-1
CAWVGQGASYGYTF,TGTGCCTGGGTCGGGCAGGGGGCGTCCTATGGCTACACCTTC,TRBJ1-2,NA,TRBD1,TRBV30
CASSFGGPATNEKLFF,TGTGCCAGCAGCTTCGGGGGGCCGGCAACTAATGAAAAACTGTTTTTT,TRBJ1-4,NA,NA,TRBV5-6
CASSQGRLDTQYF,TGCGCCAGCAGCCAGGGTCGCTTGGATACGCAGTATTTT,TRBJ2-3,NA,NA,TRBV4-3
CSVLPQGGLANYGYTF,TGCAGCGTCCTACCACAGGGGGGATTAGCTAACTATGGCTACACCTTC,TRBJ1-2,NA,TRBD1,TRBV29-1
CASSQDAHQPQHF,TGCGCCAGCAGCCAAGATGCCCATCAGCCCCAGCATTTT,TRBJ1-5,NA,NA,TRBV4-3
CASSPRDGFNSPLHF,TGTGCCAGCTCTCCTCGGGACGGCTTTAATTCACCCCTCCACTTT,TRBJ1-6,medium-sized,NA,TRBV28
CASKPGHYSNQPQHF,TGTGCCAGCAAGCCAGGACATTATAGCAATCAGCCCCAGCATTTT,TRBJ1-5,NA,NA,TRBV2
CASSLINTGELFF,TGTGCCAGCAGCTTAATTAACACCGGGGAGCTGTTTTTT,TRBJ2-2,few,NA,TRBV11-2
CASSFGTGGVTGELFF,TGTGCCAGCAGCTTTGGGACAGGGGGCGTAACCGGGGAGCTGTTTTTT,TRBJ2-2,NA,TRBD1,TRBV7-6
CASSRTGGGSNQPQHF,TGTGCCAGTAGTCGGACAGGGGGCGGAAGCAATCAGCCCCAGCATTTT,TRBJ1-5,NA,TRBD1,TRBV19
CASSKESGHSLLNTEAFF,TGTGCCAGCAGCAAAGAGAGCGGCCATTCTTTATTAAACACTGAAGCTTTCTTT,TRBJ1-1,NA,NA,TRBV21-1
CASINRGQHSGEQYF,TGTGCCAGCATTAATAGGGGACAGCACTCCGGAGAGCAGTACTTC,TRBJ2-7,NA,TRBD1,TRBV28
CASSHDRGPYEQYF,TGTGCCAGCAGCCACGACAGGGGCCCCTACGAGCAGTACTTC,TRBJ2-7,once,TRBD1,TRBV7-9
CASSYYPGDFNEQYF,TGTGCCAGCAGTTACTATCCGGGGGACTTTAACGAGCAGTACTTC,TRBJ2-7,once,NA,TRBV6-5
CASSLSGWDSPLHF,TGTGCCAGCAGCTTATCTGGGTGGGATTCACCCCTCCACTTT,TRBJ1-6,NA,NA,TRBV7-3
CACPTGTGGNTIYF,TGTGCCTGCCCTACCGGGACAGGGGGAAACACCATATATTTT,TRBJ1-3,few,TRBD1,TRBV30
CASSKPQGSSGANVLTF,TGTGCCAGCAGCAAGCCTCAGGGTAGCTCTGGGGCCAACGTCCTGACTTTC,TRBJ2-6,NA,NA,TRBV21-1
CATSRGEQETQYF,TGTGCCACCAGCAGAGGAGAACAAGAGACCCAGTACTTC,TRBJ2-5,NA,NA,TRBV15
CASRALGGGDTQYF,TGTGCCAGCAGGGCGTTGGGGGGAGGCGATACGCAGTATTTT,TRBJ2-3,NA,NA,TRBV6-5
CAHAGANTEAFF,TGTGCCCACGCAGGGGCTAACACTGAAGCTTTCTTT,TRBJ1-1,few,NA,TRBV28
CATSRVARENYGYTF,TGTGCCACCAGCAGAGTGGCCAGGGAGAACTATGGCTACACCTTC,TRBJ1-2,NA,NA,TRBV15
CATSRIRWGVDGISGANVLTF,TGTGCCACCAGCAGAATTCGTTGGGGAGTGGACGGGATCTCTGGGGCCAACGTCCTGACTTTC,TRBJ2-6,NA,NA,TRBV15
CASSIHTTGLRSAQHF,TGTGCCAGTAGTATACACACGACAGGGTTGAGATCAGCCCAGCATTTT,TRBJ1-5,NA,TRBD1,TRBV19
CASSQGLQETQYF,TGTGCCAGCTCGCAGGGACTACAAGAGACCCAGTACTTC,TRBJ2-5,NA,TRBD2,TRBV18
CASSSRTASYNEQFF,TGCGCCAGCAGCTCCCGGACCGCTTCCTACAATGAGCAGTTCTTC,TRBJ2-1,NA,NA,TRBV5-1
CASSLKGGNSPLHF,TGTGCCAGCAGTTTAAAGGGCGGTAATTCACCCCTCCACTTT,TRBJ1-6,NA,NA,TRBV27
CASSQASELNEQFF,TGCGCCAGCAGCCAAGCTAGCGAGCTAAATGAGCAGTTCTTC,TRBJ2-1,NA,NA,TRBV4-1
CSAGDTGADTQYF,TGCAGCGCGGGGGACACAGGCGCAGATACGCAGTATTTT,TRBJ2-3,NA,NA,TRBV29-1
CASSQEDRVRGEKLFF,TGTGCCAGTAGCCAAGAGGACAGGGTTAGGGGTGAAAAACTGTTTTTT,TRBJ1-4,NA,TRBD1,TRBV14
CASSLWGDRGFDEQYF,TGTGCCAGCAGCTTGTGGGGCGACAGGGGTTTTGACGAGCAGTACTTC,TRBJ2-7,NA,TRBD1,TRBV4-2
CASSLSPFISNTGELFF,TGTGCCAGCAGTTTATCCCCCTTTATTTCGAACACCGGGGAGCTGTTTTTT,TRBJ2-2,NA,NA,TRBV27
CASSPGLAGGPDTQYF,TGTGCCAGCAGCCCCGGACTAGCGGGAGGGCCGGATACGCAGTATTTT,TRBJ2-3,NA,TRBD2,TRBV7-3
CASSVMGGNQPQHF,TGTGCCAGCAGTGTCATGGGGGGCAATCAGCCCCAGCATTTT,TRBJ1-5,NA,NA,TRBV6-5
CASSATASGELFF,TGTGCCAGCAGCGCCACGGCGTCCGGGGAGCTGTTTTTT,TRBJ2-2,NA,NA,TRBV7-3
CASSPTPDSSYGYTF,TGTGCCAGCAGTCCAACCCCCGACAGCTCCTATGGCTACACCTTC,TRBJ1-2,NA,NA,TRBV28
CASRLNRAQGYTF,TGTGCCAGCAGGCTAAACAGGGCTCAAGGCTACACCTTC,TRBJ1-2,NA,NA,TRBV28
CASTRTSGRTLGEQFF,TGTGCCAGTACCAGGACTAGCGGGAGGACCCTCGGAGAGCAGTTCTTC,TRBJ2-1,NA,TRBD2,TRBV19